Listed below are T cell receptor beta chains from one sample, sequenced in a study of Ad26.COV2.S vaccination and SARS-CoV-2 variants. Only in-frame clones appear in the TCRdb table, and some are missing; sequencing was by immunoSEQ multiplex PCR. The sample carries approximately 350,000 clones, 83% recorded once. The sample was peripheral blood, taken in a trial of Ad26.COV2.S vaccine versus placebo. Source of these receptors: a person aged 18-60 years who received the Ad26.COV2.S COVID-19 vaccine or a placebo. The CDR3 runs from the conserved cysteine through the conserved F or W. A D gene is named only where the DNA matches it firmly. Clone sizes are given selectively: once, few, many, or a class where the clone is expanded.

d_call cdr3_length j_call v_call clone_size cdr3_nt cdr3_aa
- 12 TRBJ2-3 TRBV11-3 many TGTGCCAGCAGCCCTGCTCGGGATACGCAGTATTTT CASSPARDTQYF
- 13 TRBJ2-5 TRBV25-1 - TGTGCGGAAGGGGGTCAGTCGCAAGAGACCCAGTACTTC CAEGGQSQETQYF
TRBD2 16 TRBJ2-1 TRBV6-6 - TGTGCCAGCAGTAACAGCGGGAGAAGCTCCTACAATGAGCAGTTCTTC CASSNSGRSSYNEQFF
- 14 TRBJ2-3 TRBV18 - TGTGCCAGCTCACTGGGACACGGCACAGATACGCAGTATTTT CASSLGHGTDTQYF
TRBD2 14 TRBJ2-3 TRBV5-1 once TGCGCCAGCAGCAATGGGGAGGGAGGAGATACGCAGTATTTT CASSNGEGGDTQYF
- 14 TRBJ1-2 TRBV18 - TGTGCCAGCTCCCCCACCGGGGGATACTATGGCTACACCTTC CASSPTGGYYGYTF
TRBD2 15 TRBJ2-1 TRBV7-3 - TGTGCCAGCAGCCCAGGACTAGCGGTACACAATGAGCAGTTCTTC CASSPGLAVHNEQFF
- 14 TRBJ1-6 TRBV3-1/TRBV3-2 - TGTGCCAGCAGCCAATTTACGGGAAGTTCACCCCTCCACTTT CASSQFTGSSPLHF
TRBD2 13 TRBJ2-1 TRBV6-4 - TGTGCCAGCAGTGACTTAGCGGGGGGTCAGCAGTTCTTC CASSDLAGGQQFF
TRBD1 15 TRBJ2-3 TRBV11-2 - TGTGCCAGCAGCTTAGCGGGACAGTCCACAGATACGCAGTATTTT CASSLAGQSTDTQYF
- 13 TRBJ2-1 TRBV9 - TGTGCCAGCAGCGAAACGTTCGGAGATCAGGAGTTCTTC CASSETFGDQEFF
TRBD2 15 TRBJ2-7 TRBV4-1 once TGCGCCAGCAGCCAGGGACTAGCGGGGGGGATGAAGCAGTACTTC CASSQGLAGGMKQYF
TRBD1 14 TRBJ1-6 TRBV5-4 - TGTGCCAGCAGACCGACAGGGGGAAATTCACCCCTCCACTTT CASRPTGGNSPLHF
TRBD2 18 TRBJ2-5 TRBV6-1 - TGTGCCAGCAGTGAAAGTCGACTAGCGGGAGGGAAAGGAGAGACCCAGTACTTC CASSESRLAGGKGETQYF
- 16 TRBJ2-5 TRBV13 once TGTGCCAGCAGCTTAGGCCTAGGCACTAAAGAGAAGACCCAGTACTTC CASSLGLGTKEKTQYF
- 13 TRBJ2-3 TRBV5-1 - TGCGCCAGCAGCTTAGTAGGGACAGATACGCAGTATTTT CASSLVGTDTQYF
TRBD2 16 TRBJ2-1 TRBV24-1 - TGTGCCACCAGTGACCCGACAGCGGGAGGGTTGGATGAGCAGTTCTTC CATSDPTAGGLDEQFF
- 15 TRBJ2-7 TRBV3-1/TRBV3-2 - TGTGCCAGCAGCCAAATCCCCGCGAGCTCCTACGAGCAGTACTTC CASSQIPASSYEQYF
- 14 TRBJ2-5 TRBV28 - TGTGCCAGCAGTCCTTCTACAGGACGAGAGACCCAGTACTTC CASSPSTGRETQYF
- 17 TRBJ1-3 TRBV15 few TGTGCCACCAGCAGAGGGGCACGGACTCGTTGGGGAAACACCATATATTTT CATSRGARTRWGNTIYF
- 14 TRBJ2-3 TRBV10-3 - TGTGCCATCAGTGAGGGGAGGGACAGCGATACGCAGTATTTT CAISEGRDSDTQYF
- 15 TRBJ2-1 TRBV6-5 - TGTGCCAGCAGAACCAGGGTAGGCTCCTACAATGAGCAGTTCTTC CASRTRVGSYNEQFF
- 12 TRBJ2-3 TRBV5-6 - TGTGCCAGCAGCCCTCCCGCGGGTACGCAGTATTTT CASSPPAGTQYF
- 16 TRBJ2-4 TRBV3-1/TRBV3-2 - TGTGCCAGCAGCCCCCCCAGGGTGAGCAGGGAAAACATTCAGTACTTC CASSPPRVSRENIQYF
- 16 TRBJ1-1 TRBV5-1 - TGCGCCAGCAGCTTGAGGGCAGGGGTATTAAACACTGAAGCTTTCTTT CASSLRAGVLNTEAFF
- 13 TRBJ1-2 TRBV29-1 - TGCAGCGTTGAGCCCGGAAGAGAGAATGGCTACACCTTC CSVEPGRENGYTF
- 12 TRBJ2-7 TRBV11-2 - TGTGCCAGCAGCTTAGGCCGATACGAGCAGTACTTC CASSLGRYEQYF
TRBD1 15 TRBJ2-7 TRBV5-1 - TGCGCCAGCAGCTTAGGGACAGGGGGTCTTGACGAGCAGTACTTC CASSLGTGGLDEQYF
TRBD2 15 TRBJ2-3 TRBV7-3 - TGTGCCAGCAGTCTCAGCGGGAGCTCCTCAGATACGCAGTATTTT CASSLSGSSSDTQYF
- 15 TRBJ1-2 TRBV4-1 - TGCGCCAGCAGCCAAGCGGGTGCGATCGGATACGGCTACACCTTC CASSQAGAIGYGYTF
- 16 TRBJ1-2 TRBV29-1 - TGCAGCGTTGTAGCGGACAATACAATCTTGGGAGATGGCTACACCTTC CSVVADNTILGDGYTF
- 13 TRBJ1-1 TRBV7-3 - TGTGCCAGCAGCGCAACAGCAAACACTGAAGCTTTCTTT CASSATANTEAFF
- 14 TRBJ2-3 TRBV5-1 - TGCGCCAGCAGCGGGGCAGGTGGGACAGATACGCAGTATTTT CASSGAGGTDTQYF
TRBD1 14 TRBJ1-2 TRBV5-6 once TGTGCCAGCAGCTTGAGGGACAGGTACTATGGCTACACCTTC CASSLRDRYYGYTF
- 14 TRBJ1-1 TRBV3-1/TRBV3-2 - TGTGCCAGCAGCCAAGATCCGGTCCGCACTGAAGCTTTCTTT CASSQDPVRTEAFF
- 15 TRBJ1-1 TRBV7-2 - TGTGCCAGCAGCTTAGTAGGCTTCGGGGACACTGAAGCTTTCTTT CASSLVGFGDTEAFF
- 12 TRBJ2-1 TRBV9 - TGTGCCAGCAGCGTAGGCTACAATGAGCAGTTCTTC CASSVGYNEQFF
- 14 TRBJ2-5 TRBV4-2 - TGTGCCAGCAGCCTGGGGACTGCCCCGGGGGCCCAGTACTTC CASSLGTAPGAQYF
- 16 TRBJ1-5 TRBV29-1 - TGCAGCGCCATCGTTTCGGCAGACTATAGCAATCAGCCCCAGCATTTT CSAIVSADYSNQPQHF
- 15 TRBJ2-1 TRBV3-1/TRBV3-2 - TGTGCCAGCAGCCAAGATCGCTCCTCCTACAATGAGCAGTTCTTC CASSQDRSSYNEQFF
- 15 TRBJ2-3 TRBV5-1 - TGCGCCAGCAGCTCTAATAGCCTTTATTCAGATACGCAGTATTTT CASSSNSLYSDTQYF
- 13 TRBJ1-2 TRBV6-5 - TGTGCCAGCAGTCTCACCACCGACTATGGCTACACCTTC CASSLTTDYGYTF
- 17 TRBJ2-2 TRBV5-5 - TGTGCCAGCAGCTTCTGGATTTCGAAGGACTTGGGCGGGGAGCTGTTTTTT CASSFWISKDLGGELFF
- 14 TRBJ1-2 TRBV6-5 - TGTGCCAGCAGTTACTCGAGGGAATTCTATGGCTACACCTTC CASSYSREFYGYTF
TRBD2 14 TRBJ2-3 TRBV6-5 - TGTGCCAGTGCGACTAGCGGGTCTCCAGATACGCAGTATTTT CASATSGSPDTQYF
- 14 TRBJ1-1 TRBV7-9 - TGTGCCAGCAGCTTTGAGAATAGGGGCGCTGAAGCTTTCTTT CASSFENRGAEAFF
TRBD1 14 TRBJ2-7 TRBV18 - TGTGCCAGCTCACGGGGACAGGGTATCTACGAGCAGTACTTC CASSRGQGIYEQYF
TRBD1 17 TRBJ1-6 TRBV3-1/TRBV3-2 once TGTGCCAGCAGCCAATTAGGGGGCGCGGAGAATAATTCACCCCTCCACTTT CASSQLGGAENNSPLHF
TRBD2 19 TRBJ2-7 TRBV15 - TGTGCCACCAGCAGAGATCTAGCGGGAGGGCCTACGGTTCGCGGCGAGCAGTACTTC CATSRDLAGGPTVRGEQYF